The rows below give T cell receptor beta chains drawn from one sample of a study of blood T cells in healthy people across ages. TCRdb independently ran MiXCR on the 5' RACE reads; one entry per CDR3 protein. There are 650,000 to 900,000 distinct CDR3 sequences in the sample; under 80% occur only once, and roughly 26% lies in the top ten. What was sequenced was blood. These receptors originate from a man aged 25 to 40 in good health. Both conserved end residues are part of each CDR3. A D gene is named only where the DNA matches it firmly. Only some rows state a clone size, as once, few, many or a class for expanded clones.

J gene	D gene	clone size	V gene	CDR3 protein	CDR3 DNA
TRBJ2-1	.	.	TRBV6-5	CASSLPPGPGGEQFF	TGTGCCAGCAGCCTCCCTCCGGGTCCCGGTGGGGAGCAGTTCTTC
TRBJ1-5	TRBD1	.	TRBV4-2	CASSQEIQGAGQPQHF	TGTGCCAGCAGCCAAGAAATACAGGGGGCAGGGCAGCCCCAGCATTTT
TRBJ2-1	.	.	TRBV7-9	CASTTPGRGETGSSYNEQFF	TGTGCCAGCACCACCCCAGGCAGAGGAGAAACCGGGAGCTCCTACAATGAGCAGTTCTTC
TRBJ2-1	.	.	TRBV10-3	CATGGAGDEQFF	TGTGCCACCGGAGGGGCGGGCGATGAGCAGTTCTTC
TRBJ2-5	.	.	TRBV5-1	CASSLERATGETQYF	TGCGCCAGCAGCTTGGAAAGGGCTACTGGGGAGACCCAGTACTTC
TRBJ2-1	.	.	TRBV11-2	CASSLHGDSYNEQFF	TGTGCCAGCAGCTTACACGGGGACTCATACAATGAGCAGTTCTTC
TRBJ2-1	TRBD2	.	TRBV29-1	CSVESGAGGVEQFF	TGCAGCGTTGAATCGGGAGCGGGGGGCGTGGAGCAGTTCTTC
TRBJ1-1	.	.	TRBV20-1	CSVRGATALGGEAFF	TGCAGTGTCCGGGGAGCGACCGCCTTAGGGGGTGAAGCTTTCTTT
TRBJ1-6	TRBD1	.	TRBV20-1	CSARRTGRNSPLHF	TGCAGTGCTAGACGGACAGGGAGGAATTCACCCCTCCACTTT
TRBJ2-3	.	.	TRBV4-3	CASSHLRAGRGDTQYF	TGCGCCAGCAGCCACCTCCGGGCCGGGCGGGGAGATACGCAGTATTTT
TRBJ2-4	.	few	TRBV6-2/TRBV6-3	CASTGLAKNIQYF	TGTGCCAGCACGGGACTAGCCAAAAACATTCAGTACTTC
TRBJ2-3	TRBD1	few	TRBV5-5	CASSLLRQGHTDTQYF	TGTGCCAGCAGCTTGCTACGACAGGGACACACAGATACGCAGTATTTT
TRBJ2-6	.	.	TRBV9	CASSVLGANVLTF	TGTGCCAGCAGCGTCTTGGGGGCCAACGTCCTGACTTTC
TRBJ2-3	TRBD1	.	TRBV7-9	CASSLGQGANTDTQYF	TGTGCCAGCAGCTTAGGACAGGGGGCGAACACAGATACGCAGTATTTT
TRBJ2-7	.	.	TRBV7-2	CASRHGSEQYF	TGCGCCAGCAGACACGGCAGCGAGCAGTACTTC
TRBJ2-3	TRBD2	.	TRBV10-3	CAISELLLAGLTDTQYF	TGTGCCATCAGTGAGTTATTACTAGCGGGGCTCACAGATACGCAGTATTTT
TRBJ2-1	TRBD2	once	TRBV5-1	CASSLQPGLAKNEQFF	TGCGCCAGCAGCCTCCAACCGGGACTAGCGAAAAATGAGCAGTTCTTC
TRBJ2-5	.	.	TRBV4-3	CASSQGSRYQETQYF	TGTGCCAGCAGCCAAGGTTCAAGGTACCAAGAGACCCAGTACTTC
TRBJ2-1	TRBD2	.	TRBV10-3	CAISGGRAGINEQFF	TGTGCCATCAGTGGTGGACGAGCGGGGATCAATGAGCAGTTCTTC
TRBJ1-2	.	.	TRBV6-2/TRBV6-3	CAHRGGSDYGYTF	TGTGCCCACAGAGGGGGGAGCGACTATGGCTACACCTTC
TRBJ2-4	TRBD2	.	TRBV6-5	CASSYSGAGGQYF	TGTGCCAGCAGTTACTCGGGCGCGGGGGGTCAGTACTTC
TRBJ2-7	.	few	TRBV20-1	CSARFSEGGDEQYF	TGCAGTGCTAGATTTTCGGAGGGGGGCGACGAGCAGTACTTC
TRBJ2-3	.	.	TRBV24-1	CATSVASTPSTDTQYF	TGTGCCACCAGTGTTGCTTCTACCCCAAGCACAGATACGCAGTATTTT
TRBJ1-2	TRBD1	few	TRBV12-3/TRBV12-4	CASSLEAGQANYGYTF	TGTGCCAGCAGTTTAGAAGCGGGACAGGCAAACTATGGCTACACCTTC
TRBJ2-5	.	many	TRBV7-2	CASSSDSSQETQYF	TGTGCCAGCAGCTCTGACAGCTCACAAGAGACCCAGTACTTC
TRBJ2-1	.	.	TRBV7-9	CASSPPNRIGSYNEQFF	TGTGCCAGCAGCCCTCCAAACAGGATAGGTTCCTACAATGAGCAGTTCTTC
TRBJ1-5	.	.	TRBV12-3/TRBV12-4	CASSYSGAQVNQPQHF	TGTGCCAGCAGCTACTCAGGGGCGCAAGTCAATCAGCCCCAGCATTTT
TRBJ1-4	.	.	TRBV29-1	CSGRSGLHEKLFF	TGCAGTGGACGATCCGGGCTTCATGAAAAACTGTTTTTT
TRBJ2-4	TRBD1	few	TRBV29-1	CSAVAQGAGEQYF	TGCAGCGCGGTCGCACAGGGGGCTGGAGAGCAGTACTTC
TRBJ2-5	.	.	TRBV28	CASSSSGTPLEQYF	TGTGCCAGCAGTTCCTCCGGGACACCCCTGGAGCAGTACTTC
TRBJ2-7	.	few	TRBV5-1	CASSLARFRDPPPYEQYF	TGCGCCAGCAGCTTGGCAAGGTTCAGGGATCCCCCACCATACGAGCAGTACTTC
TRBJ2-5	.	.	TRBV28	CATRGAKQYF	TGTGCCACCCGGGGGGCAAAGCAGTACTTC
TRBJ1-1	.	.	TRBV5-1	CASRQDRRNTEAFF	TGCGCCAGCAGGCAGGACAGACGGAACACTGAAGCTTTTTTT
TRBJ1-4	.	.	TRBV18	CASSPFGTGLQEKLFF	TGTGCCAGCTCACCATTCGGGACGGGACTACAAGAAAAACTGTTTTTT
TRBJ1-2	.	.	TRBV5-4	CASSFVGEYGYTF	TGTGCCAGCAGCTTCGTAGGAGAATATGGCTACACCTTC
TRBJ2-1	.	.	TRBV7-3	CASSFPPGDNEQFF	TGTGCCAGCAGCTTTCCTCCAGGAGACAATGAGCAGTTCTTC
TRBJ2-4	.	.	TRBV7-3	CASSAGGSKNIQYF	TGTGCCAGCAGCGCTGGGGGATCCAAAAACATTCAGTACTTC
TRBJ1-2	.	.	TRBV11-2	CASSPPDGGYTF	TGTGCCAGCAGCCCGCCCGACGGTGGCTACACCTTC
TRBJ2-7	.	few	TRBV20-1	CSARDGTYEQYF	TGCAGTGCTCGGGACGGAACCTACGAGCAGTACTTC
TRBJ1-5	.	few	TRBV13	CASSAGGRYQPQHF	TGTGCCAGCAGCGCCGGAGGGAGATATCAGCCCCAGCATTTT
TRBJ2-3	.	.	TRBV7-2	CASSLNGGLDTQYF	TGTGCCAGCAGCTTAAATGGGGGACTAGATACGCAGTATTTT
TRBJ2-1	TRBD1	.	TRBV9	CASSVALRDSGYNEQFF	TGTGCCAGCAGCGTAGCTCTCCGGGACAGTGGATACAATGAGCAGTTCTTC
TRBJ2-7	.	.	TRBV4-3	CASSQVATGSYEQYF	TGCGCCAGCAGCCAAGTCGCTACAGGCTCCTACGAGCAGTACTTC
TRBJ2-7	.	.	TRBV4-3	CASSQDEAQEQYF	TGCGCCAGCAGCCAAGATGAAGCGCAGGAGCAGTACTTC
TRBJ2-7	.	once	TRBV29-1	CSVVGGVLYEQYF	TGCAGCGTTGTAGGGGGGGTGCTCTACGAGCAGTACTTC
TRBJ2-7	.	many	TRBV7-2	CASSYQGGLSDEQYF	TGTGCCAGCAGCTACCAAGGAGGACTGTCGGACGAGCAGTACTTC
TRBJ1-5	.	.	TRBV12-3/TRBV12-4	CASSLEAGQPQHF	TGTGCCAGCAGTTTAGAGGCGGGTCAGCCCCAGCATTTT
TRBJ2-2	.	.	TRBV29-1	CSVEGVGVRTGELFF	TGCAGCGTTGAAGGGGTAGGGGTACGCACCGGGGAGCTGTTTTTT
TRBJ2-1	TRBD2	.	TRBV7-2	CASSSLSGGYEQFF	TGTGCCAGCAGCTCCTTGAGCGGGGGGTATGAGCAGTTCTTC
TRBJ2-1	.	.	TRBV12-3/TRBV12-4	CASSLGTPENEQFF	TGTGCCAGCAGTCTCGGGACCCCCGAGAATGAGCAGTTCTTC
TRBJ2-4	TRBD2	.	TRBV6-2/TRBV6-3	CASSRLASNIQYF	TGTGCCAGCAGCAGACTAGCAAGTAACATTCAGTACTTC
TRBJ2-7	.	.	TRBV29-1	CRPRGDEQYF	TGCAGACCTCGCGGGGACGAGCAGTACTTC
TRBJ2-1	.	.	TRBV9	CASSGHNEQFF	TGTGCCAGCTCGGGGCACAATGAGCAGTTCTTC
TRBJ2-1	TRBD2	.	TRBV10-3	CAISEGGTGTSSFNEQFF	TGTGCCATCAGTGAGGGGGGGACCGGGACTAGCAGCTTCAATGAGCAGTTCTTC
TRBJ1-2	TRBD1	.	TRBV2	CASSEGPTGDYGYTF	TGTGCCAGCAGTGAAGGACCGACAGGGGACTATGGCTACACCTTC
TRBJ1-6	TRBD1	.	TRBV10-3	CAISESLDRGTSPLHF	TGTGCCATCAGTGAGTCGCTGGACAGGGGGACTTCACCCCTCCACTTT
TRBJ2-2	.	.	TRBV27	CASSSQGIGNTGELFF	TGTGCCAGCAGTTCTCAAGGGATCGGAAACACCGGGGAGCTGTTTTTT
TRBJ1-2	TRBD1	few	TRBV29-1	CSVLDGQGAAGYTF	TGCAGCGTTTTGGACGGACAGGGGGCGGCTGGCTACACCTTC
TRBJ2-2	TRBD1	few	TRBV6-6	CASSPGQGPGELFF	TGTGCCAGCAGTCCAGGACAGGGGCCCGGGGAGCTGTTTTTT
TRBJ2-3	.	.	TRBV24-1	CATSDLYRDTSDTQYF	TGTGCCACCAGTGATTTGTACAGGGATACATCAGATACGCAGTATTTT